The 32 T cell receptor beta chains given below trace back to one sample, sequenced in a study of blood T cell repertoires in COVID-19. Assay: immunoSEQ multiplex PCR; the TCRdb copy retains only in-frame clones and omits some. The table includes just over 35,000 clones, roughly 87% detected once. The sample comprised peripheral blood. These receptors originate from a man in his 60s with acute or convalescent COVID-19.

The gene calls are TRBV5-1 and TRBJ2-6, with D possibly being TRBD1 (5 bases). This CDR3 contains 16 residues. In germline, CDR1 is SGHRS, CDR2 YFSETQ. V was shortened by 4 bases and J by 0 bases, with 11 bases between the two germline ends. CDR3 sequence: CASSPLRVSGANVLTF. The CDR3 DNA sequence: TGCGCCAGCAGCCCCCTCAGGGTCTCTGGGGCCAACGTCCTGACTTTC.

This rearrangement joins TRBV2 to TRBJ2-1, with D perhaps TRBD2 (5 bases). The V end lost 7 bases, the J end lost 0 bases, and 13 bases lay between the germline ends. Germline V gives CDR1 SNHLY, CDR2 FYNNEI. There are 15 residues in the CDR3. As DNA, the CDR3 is TGTGCCAGCACCGTCTCGGGGAGCTCCTACAATGAGCAGTTCTTC. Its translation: CASTVSGSSYNEQFF.

The CDR3 coding sequence is TGTGCCAGTAGTAGTGGGACAGGGTTCCACTATGGCTACACCTTC. Translating it yields CASSSGTGFHYGYTF. The chain joins TRBV19 to TRBJ1-2; 9 bases are shared with TRBD1. The V segment lost 4 bases and the J segment 3 bases; nucleotides outside the gene matches: 6. This CDR3 is 15 amino acids long. CDR1 is LNHDA, CDR2 SQIVND, per germline (reference sequence).

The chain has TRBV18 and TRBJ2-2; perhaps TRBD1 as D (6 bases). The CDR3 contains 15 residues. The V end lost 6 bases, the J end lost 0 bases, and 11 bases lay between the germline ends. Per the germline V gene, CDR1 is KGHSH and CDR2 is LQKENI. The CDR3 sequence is CASSPDRTNTGELFF. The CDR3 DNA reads TGTGCCAGCTCCCCCGACAGGACGAACACCGGGGAGCTGTTTTTT.

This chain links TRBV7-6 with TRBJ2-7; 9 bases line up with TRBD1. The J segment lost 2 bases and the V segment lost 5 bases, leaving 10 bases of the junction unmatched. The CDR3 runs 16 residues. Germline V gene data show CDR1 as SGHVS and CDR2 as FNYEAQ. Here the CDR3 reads CASSQGPGQGAYEQYF. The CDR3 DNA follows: TGTGCCAGCAGCCAGGGGCCGGGACAGGGTGCCTACGAGCAGTACTTC.

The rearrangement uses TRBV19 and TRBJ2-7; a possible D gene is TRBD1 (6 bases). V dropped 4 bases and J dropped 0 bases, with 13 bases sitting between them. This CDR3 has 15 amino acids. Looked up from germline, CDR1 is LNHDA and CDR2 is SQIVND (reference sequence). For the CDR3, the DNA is TGTGCCAGTAGTAGAGACAGGTCAAGCTCCTACGAGCAGTACTTC. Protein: CASSRDRSSSYEQYF.

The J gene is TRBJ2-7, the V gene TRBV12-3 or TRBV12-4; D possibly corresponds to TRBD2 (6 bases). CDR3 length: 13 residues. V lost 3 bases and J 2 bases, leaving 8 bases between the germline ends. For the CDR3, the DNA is TGTGCCAGCAGTTTTAGCGGCCCCTACGAGCAGTACTTC. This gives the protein CASSFSGPYEQYF.

DNA of the CDR3: TGTGCCAGCAGCCAAGGCCGACTAGCGAGGCACGAGCAGTACTTC. Amino acid sequence: CASSQGRLARHEQYF. V usage is TRBV3-1 (or the pseudogene TRBV3-2) and J usage is TRBJ2-7, with 8 nucleotides matching TRBD2. CDR1 LGHDT and CDR2 YNNKEL come from the germline V gene (reference sequence). V lost 1 base to trimming and J lost 5 bases; unmatched junction nucleotides: 7. The CDR3 extends over 15 amino acids.

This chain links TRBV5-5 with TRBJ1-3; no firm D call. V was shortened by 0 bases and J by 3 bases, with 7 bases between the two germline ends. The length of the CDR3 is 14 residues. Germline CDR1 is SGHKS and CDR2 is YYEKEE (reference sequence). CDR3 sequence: CASSLELFGNTIYF. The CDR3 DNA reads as TGTGCCAGCAGCTTGGAGCTTTTTGGAAACACCATATATTTT.

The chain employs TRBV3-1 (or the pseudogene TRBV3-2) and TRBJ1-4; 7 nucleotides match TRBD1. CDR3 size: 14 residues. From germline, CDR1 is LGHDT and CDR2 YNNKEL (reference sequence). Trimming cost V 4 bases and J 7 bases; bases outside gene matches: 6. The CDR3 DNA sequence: TGTGCCAGCAGCCTGAGGGGGCGAGGTGAAAAACTGTTTTTT. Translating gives CASSLRGRGEKLFF.

Here the CDR3 reads CASSTPGGTYNEQFF. The DNA of the CDR3 is TGTGCCAGTAGTACCCCAGGCGGGACCTACAATGAGCAGTTCTTC. The V call is TRBV19, the J call TRBJ2-1, with D possibly TRBD2 on 6 matching bases. CDR1 is LNHDA, CDR2 SQIVND, per germline (reference sequence). The CDR3 has 15 amino acids. V lost 4 bases and J 2 bases, leaving 12 bases between the germline ends.

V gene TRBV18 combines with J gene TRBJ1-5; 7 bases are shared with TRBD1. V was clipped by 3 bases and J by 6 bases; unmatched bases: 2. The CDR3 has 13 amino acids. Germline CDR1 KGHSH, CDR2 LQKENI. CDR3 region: CASSPTGLQPQHF. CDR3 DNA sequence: TGTGCCAGCTCACCGACAGGGCTTCAGCCCCAGCATTTT.

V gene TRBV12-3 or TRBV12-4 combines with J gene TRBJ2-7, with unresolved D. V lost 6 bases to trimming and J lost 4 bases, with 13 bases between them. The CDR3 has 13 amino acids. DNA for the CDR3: TGTGCCAGCAGCCAAGCCACGAGATACGAGCAGTACTTC. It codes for CASSQATRYEQYF.

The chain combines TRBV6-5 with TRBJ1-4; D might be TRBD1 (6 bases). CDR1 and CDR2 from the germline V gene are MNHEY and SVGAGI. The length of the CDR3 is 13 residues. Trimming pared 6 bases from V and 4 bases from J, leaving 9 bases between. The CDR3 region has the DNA TGTGCCAGCAGGAGAGGGGGTAATGAAAAACTGTTTTTT. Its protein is CASRRGGNEKLFF.

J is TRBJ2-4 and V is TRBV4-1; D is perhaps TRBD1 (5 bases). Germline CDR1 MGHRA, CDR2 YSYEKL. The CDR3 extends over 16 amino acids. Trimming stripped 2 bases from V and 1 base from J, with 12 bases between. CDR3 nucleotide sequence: TGCGCCAGCAGCCAACCTCGGAAGGGGGCCAAAAACATTCAGTACTTC. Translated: CASSQPRKGAKNIQYF.

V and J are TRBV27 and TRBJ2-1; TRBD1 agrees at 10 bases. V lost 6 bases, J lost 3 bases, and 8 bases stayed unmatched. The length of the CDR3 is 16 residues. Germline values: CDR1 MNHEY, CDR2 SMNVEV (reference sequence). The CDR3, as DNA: TGTGCCAGCAGCCGCAGCCGGGACAGGGGCTACAATGAGCAGTTCTTC. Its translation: CASSRSRDRGYNEQFF.

CDR3 amino acids: CASSLEATLNTEAFF. The CDR3 DNA sequence: TGTGCCAGCAGCTTAGAAGCCACTTTGAACACTGAAGCTTTCTTT. V gene TRBV11-1 combines with J gene TRBJ1-1; the D is unclear. CDR1 SGHAT and CDR2 FQDESV come from the germline V gene (reference sequence). The CDR3 totals 15 residues. The V end lost 1 base, the J end lost 0 bases, and 9 bases lay between the germline ends.

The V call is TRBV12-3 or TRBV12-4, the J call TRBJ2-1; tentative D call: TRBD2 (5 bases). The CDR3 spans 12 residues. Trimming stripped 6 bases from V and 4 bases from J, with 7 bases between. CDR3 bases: TGTGCCAGCAGGGACTTTTACAATGAGCAGTTCTTC. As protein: CASRDFYNEQFF.

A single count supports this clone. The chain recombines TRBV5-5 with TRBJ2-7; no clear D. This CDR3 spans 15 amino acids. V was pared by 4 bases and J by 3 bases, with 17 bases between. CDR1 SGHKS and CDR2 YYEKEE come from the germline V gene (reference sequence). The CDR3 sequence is CASSHGWRRNYEQYV. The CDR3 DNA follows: TGTGCCAGCAGCCACGGTTGGAGACGGAACTACGAGCAGTACGTC.

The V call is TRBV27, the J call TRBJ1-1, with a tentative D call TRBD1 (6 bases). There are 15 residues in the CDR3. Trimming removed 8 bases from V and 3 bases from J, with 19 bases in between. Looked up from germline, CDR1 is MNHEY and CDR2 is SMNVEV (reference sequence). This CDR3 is CASHHYRAGDTEAFF. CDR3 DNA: TGTGCCAGCCATCACTACAGGGCAGGGGACACTGAAGCTTTCTTT.

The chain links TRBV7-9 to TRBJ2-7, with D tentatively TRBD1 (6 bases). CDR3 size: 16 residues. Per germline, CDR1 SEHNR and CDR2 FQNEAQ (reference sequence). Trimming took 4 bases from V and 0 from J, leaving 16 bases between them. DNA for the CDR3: TGTGCCAGCAGCTCGTGGGGGCTGACGAGCTCCTACGAGCAGTACTTC. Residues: CASSSWGLTSSYEQYF.

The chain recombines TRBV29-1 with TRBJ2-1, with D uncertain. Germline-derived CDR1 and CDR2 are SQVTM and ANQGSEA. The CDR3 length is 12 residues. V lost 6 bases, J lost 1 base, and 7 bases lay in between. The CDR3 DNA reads TGCAGCGTAGCACCTTCCTACAATGAGCAGTTCTTC. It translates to CSVAPSYNEQFF.

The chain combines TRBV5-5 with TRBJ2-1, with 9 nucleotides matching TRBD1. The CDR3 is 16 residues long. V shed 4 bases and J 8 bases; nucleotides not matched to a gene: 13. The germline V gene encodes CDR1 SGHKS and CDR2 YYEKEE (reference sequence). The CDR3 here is CASSAANRGLNYEQFF. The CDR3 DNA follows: TGTGCCAGCAGCGCAGCAAACAGGGGGCTAAACTATGAGCAGTTCTTC.

The chain's CDR3 is CASSLVGAGNQPQHF. The CDR3 DNA sequence: TGTGCCAGCAGCCTCGTAGGGGCTGGGAATCAGCCCCAGCATTTT. The chain has TRBV28 and TRBJ1-5; tentative D call: TRBD1 (5 bases). The CDR3 is 15 amino acids. V was shortened by 6 bases and J by 4 bases, with 16 bases between the two germline ends. Germline CDR1 reads MDHEN; CDR2 reads SYDVKM.

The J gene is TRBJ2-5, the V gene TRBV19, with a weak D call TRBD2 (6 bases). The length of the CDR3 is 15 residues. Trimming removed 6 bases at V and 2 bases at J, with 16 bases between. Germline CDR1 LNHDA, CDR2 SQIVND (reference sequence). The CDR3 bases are TGTGCCAGTAGCAAGGTAACTAGCCGACAAGAGACCCAGTACTTC. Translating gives CASSKVTSRQETQYF.

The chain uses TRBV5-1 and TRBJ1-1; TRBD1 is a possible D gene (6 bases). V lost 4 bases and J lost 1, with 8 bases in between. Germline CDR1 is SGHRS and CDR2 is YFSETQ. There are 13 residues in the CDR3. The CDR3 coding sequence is TGCGCCAGCAGCGTGGACAGGAACACTGAAGCTTTCTTT. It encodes CASSVDRNTEAFF.

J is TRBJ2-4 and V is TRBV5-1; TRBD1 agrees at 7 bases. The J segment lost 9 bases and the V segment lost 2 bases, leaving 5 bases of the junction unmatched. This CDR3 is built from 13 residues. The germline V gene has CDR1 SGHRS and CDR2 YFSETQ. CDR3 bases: TGCGCCAGCAGCTTAACAGGGGAAGGCATTCAGTACTTC. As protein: CASSLTGEGIQYF. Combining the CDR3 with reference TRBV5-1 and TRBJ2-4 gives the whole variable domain KAGVTQTPRYLIKTRGQQVTLSCSPISGHRSVSWYQQTPGQGLQFLFEYFSETQRNKGNFPGRFSGRQFSNSRSEMNVSTLELGDSALYLCASSLTGEGIQYFGAGTRLSVL.

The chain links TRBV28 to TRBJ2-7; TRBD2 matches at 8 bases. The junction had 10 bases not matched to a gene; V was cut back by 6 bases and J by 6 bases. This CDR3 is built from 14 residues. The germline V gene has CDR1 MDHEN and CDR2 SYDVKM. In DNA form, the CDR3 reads TGTGCCAGCAGGCCCCCCGGGACTAGGGGCGAGCAGTACTTC. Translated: CASRPPGTRGEQYF.

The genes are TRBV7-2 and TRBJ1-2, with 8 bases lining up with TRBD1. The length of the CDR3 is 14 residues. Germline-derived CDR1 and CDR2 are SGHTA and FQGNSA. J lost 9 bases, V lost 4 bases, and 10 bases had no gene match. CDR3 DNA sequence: TGTGCCAGCAGCTCCCGGCCCACAGGGGGACGCTACACCTTC. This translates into CASSSRPTGGRYTF.

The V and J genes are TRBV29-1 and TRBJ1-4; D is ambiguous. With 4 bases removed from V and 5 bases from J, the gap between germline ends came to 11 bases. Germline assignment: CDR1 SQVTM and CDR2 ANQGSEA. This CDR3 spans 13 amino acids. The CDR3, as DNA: TGCAGCGTTGCTGAGGCCCGCAATGAAAAACTGTTTTTT. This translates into CSVAEARNEKLFF.

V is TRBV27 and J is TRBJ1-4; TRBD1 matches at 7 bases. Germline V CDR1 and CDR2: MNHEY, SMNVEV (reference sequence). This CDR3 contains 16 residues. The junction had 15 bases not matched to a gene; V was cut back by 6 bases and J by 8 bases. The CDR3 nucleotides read TGTGCCAGCAGCACCCAACTACAAGGGGGCGTGGAAAAACTGTTTTTT. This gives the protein CASSTQLQGGVEKLFF.

CDR3 nucleotide sequence: TGTGCCAGCCGCTCAGTCGCTGAAGCTTTCTTT. This gives the protein CASRSVAEAFF. This sequence joins TRBV2 and TRBJ1-1; D not resolved. This CDR3 has 11 residues. The germline V and J ends were trimmed by 8 bases and 6 bases, with 10 bases remaining between them. Germline V CDR1 and CDR2: SNHLY, FYNNEI.